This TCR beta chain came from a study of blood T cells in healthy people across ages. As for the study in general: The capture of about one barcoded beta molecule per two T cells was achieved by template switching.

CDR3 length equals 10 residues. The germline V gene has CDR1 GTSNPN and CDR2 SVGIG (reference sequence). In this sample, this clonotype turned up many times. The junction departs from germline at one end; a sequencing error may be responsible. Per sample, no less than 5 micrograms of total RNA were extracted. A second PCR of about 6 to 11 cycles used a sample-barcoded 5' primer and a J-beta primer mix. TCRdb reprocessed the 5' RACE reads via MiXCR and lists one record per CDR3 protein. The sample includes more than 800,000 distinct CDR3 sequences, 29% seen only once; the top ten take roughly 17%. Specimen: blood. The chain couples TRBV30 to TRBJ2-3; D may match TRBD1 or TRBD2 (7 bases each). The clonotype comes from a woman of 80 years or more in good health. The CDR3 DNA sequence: TGTGCCAGCGGGACAGTTACGCAGTATTTT. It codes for CASGTVTQYF.